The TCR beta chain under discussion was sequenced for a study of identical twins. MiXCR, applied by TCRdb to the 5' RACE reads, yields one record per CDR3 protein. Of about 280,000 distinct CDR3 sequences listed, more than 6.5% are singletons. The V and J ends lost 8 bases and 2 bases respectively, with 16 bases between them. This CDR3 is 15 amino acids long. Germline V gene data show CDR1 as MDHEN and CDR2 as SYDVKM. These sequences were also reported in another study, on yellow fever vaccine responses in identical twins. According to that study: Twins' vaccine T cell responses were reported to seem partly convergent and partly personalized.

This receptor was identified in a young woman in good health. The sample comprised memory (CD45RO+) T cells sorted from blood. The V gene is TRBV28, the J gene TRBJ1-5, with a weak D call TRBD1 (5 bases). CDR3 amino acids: CASFPSGTGNQPQHF. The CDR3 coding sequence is TGTGCCAGCTTCCCCTCTGGGACGGGCAATCAGCCCCAGCATTTT.